Sequencing of this T cell receptor (beta chain) was carried out in a study of blood T cell repertoires in COVID-19 (dated by TCRdb to 2020 to 2021). Regarding the complete study: Collaborator samples came from the United States, Italy and Spain and covered acute and convalescent phases of COVID-19. The material from the prospective study consisted of cDNA or gDNA derived from T cells, B-cell-depleted T cells, or PBMCs. The dataset comprised deeply sampled blood TCRbeta repertoires from subjects exposed to, actively infected with, or recovered from COVID-19. The repertoires were made available in a free public database intended to serve as a resource for research on the immune response to SARS-CoV-2. Samples came from the ongoing ImmuneRACE study (first 160 participants) plus 1,254 subjects from 6 global collaborators. A de-identified subject ID, COVID-19 status, age in years and sex were almost always included in the sample metadata. HLA class I and class II types, where available, came from metadata supplied by the sample provider rather than from assay-based typing. The paper's findings and limits, for the study overall: The amount of clinical and demographic metadata varied by source and participant and was provided uncurated.

TCRbeta CDR3 regions were amplified from genomic DNA using the immunoSEQ Assay, a bias-controlled multiplex PCR. The source study handled its data this way. Within the assay, amplification of reference gene primers was used to estimate how many nucleated cells each sample contained. To quantify the absolute abundance of each unique TCRbeta CDR3 rearrangement, sequence reads were collapsed and filtered. Productive Simpson clonality was computed per sample as the square root of Simpson's diversity index over productive rearrangements. Sourced from immuneACCESS, this table was stored by TCRdb with only in-frame sequences that have V and J called. A share of the clones is absent; for the studies checked, an unresolved V gene accounts for under half, and the remainder has no known explanation. V, J and clone size reflect that table, while D and trimming were determined from the DNA. This sample lists 150,000 to 200,000 clones; about 88% were detected once. The ten largest clones take up about 2.6% of the sample.

The collaborating institutions used their own protocols to collect whole blood in K2EDTA tubes. For TCRbeta analysis, collaborators shipped samples as frozen whole blood, isolated PBMCs, or DNA extracted from either of those sample types. In the case of this clone: Its antigen is still unknown. Base qualities were left out, and no much larger clone turns up one base away.

The germline V gene gives CDR1 as MDHEN and CDR2 as SYDVKM. Reading from cysteine to phenylalanine, the CDR3 counts 14 amino acids. Of the read, only the CDR3 DNA is kept; its 42 bases are in frame from base 1. Trimming removed 3 bases from V and 3 bases from J; the gene matches leave 4 bases unexplained. Sequenced: peripheral blood. The receptor was isolated from a middle-aged man with active or convalescent COVID-19. The sequence links TRBV28 to TRBJ2-7; 8 middle bases align to TRBD2. Here the CDR3 is given as CASSFTSGRYEQYF. The DNA reads as follows: TGTGCCAGCAGTTTTACTAGCGGCCGCTACGAGCAGTACTTC.